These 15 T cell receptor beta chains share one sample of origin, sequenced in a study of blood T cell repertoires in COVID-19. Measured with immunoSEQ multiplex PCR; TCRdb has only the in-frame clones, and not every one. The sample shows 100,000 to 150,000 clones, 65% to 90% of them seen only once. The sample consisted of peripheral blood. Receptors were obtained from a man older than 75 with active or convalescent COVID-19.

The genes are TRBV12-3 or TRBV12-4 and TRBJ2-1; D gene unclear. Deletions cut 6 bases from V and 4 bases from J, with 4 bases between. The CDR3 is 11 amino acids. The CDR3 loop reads CASRAYNEQFF. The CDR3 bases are TGTGCCAGCAGAGCGTACAATGAGCAGTTCTTC.

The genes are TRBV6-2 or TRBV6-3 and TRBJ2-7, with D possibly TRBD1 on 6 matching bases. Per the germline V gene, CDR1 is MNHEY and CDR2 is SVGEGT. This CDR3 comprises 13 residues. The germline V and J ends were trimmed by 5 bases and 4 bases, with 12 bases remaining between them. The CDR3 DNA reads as TGTGCCAGCAGTAGCCCGGACAGATACGAGCAGTACTTC. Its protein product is CASSSPDRYEQYF.

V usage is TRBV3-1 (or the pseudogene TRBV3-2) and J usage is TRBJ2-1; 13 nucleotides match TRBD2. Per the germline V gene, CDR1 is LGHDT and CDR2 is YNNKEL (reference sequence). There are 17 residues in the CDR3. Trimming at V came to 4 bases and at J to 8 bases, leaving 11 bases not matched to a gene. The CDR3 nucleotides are TGTGCCAGCAGCCCCCAAGGACTAGCGGGAGTTCAGGATGAGCAGTTCTTC. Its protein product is CASSPQGLAGVQDEQFF.

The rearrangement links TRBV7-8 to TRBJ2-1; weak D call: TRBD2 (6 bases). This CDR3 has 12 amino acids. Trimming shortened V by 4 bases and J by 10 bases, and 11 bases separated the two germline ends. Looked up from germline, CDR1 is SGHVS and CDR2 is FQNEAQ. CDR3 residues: CASSSLSGEQFF. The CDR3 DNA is TGTGCCAGCAGCTCCCTCAGCGGGGAGCAGTTCTTC.

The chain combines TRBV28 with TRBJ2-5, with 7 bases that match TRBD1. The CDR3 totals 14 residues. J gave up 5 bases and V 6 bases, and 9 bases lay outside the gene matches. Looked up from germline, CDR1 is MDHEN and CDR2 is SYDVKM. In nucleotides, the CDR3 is TGTGCCAGCAGACAAACAGGGGCGTGGGAGACCCAGTACTTC. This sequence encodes CASRQTGAWETQYF.

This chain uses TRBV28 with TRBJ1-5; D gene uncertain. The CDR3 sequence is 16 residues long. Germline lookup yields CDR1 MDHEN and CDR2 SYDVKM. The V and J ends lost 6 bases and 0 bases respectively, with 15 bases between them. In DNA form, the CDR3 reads TGTGCCAGCAGCCCCCGGCGGGCTTATAGCAATCAGCCCCAGCATTTT. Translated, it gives CASSPRRAYSNQPQHF. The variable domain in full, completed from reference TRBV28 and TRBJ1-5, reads DVKVTQSSRYLVKRTGEKVFLECVQDMDHENMFWYRQDPGLGLRLIYFSYDVKMKEKGDIPEGYSVSREKKERFSLILESASTNQTSMYLCASSPRRAYSNQPQHFGDGTRLSIL.

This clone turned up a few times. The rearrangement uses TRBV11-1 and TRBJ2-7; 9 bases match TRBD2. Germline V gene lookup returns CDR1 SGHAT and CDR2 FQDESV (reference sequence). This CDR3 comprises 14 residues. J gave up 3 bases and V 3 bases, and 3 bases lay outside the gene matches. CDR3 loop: CASSFGTSSYEQYF. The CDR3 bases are TGTGCCAGCAGCTTCGGGACTAGCAGCTACGAGCAGTACTTC.

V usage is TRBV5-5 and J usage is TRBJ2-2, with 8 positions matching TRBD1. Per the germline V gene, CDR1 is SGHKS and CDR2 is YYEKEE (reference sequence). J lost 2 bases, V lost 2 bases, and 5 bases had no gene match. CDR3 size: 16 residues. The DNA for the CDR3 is TGTGCCAGCAGCTTCCAGGGGGCCCAAAACACCGGGGAGCTGTTTTTT. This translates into CASSFQGAQNTGELFF.

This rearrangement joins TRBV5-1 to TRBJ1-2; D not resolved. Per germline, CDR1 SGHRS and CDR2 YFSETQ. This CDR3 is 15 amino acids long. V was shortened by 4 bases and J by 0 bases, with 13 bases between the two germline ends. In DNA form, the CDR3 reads TGCGCCAGCAGCCCATACCTTGGAGCTAACTATGGCTACACCTTC. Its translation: CASSPYLGANYGYTF.

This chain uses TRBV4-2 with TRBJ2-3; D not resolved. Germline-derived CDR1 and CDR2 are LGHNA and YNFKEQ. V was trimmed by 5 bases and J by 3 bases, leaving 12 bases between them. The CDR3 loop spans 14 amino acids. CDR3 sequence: CASSVRSTTDTQYF. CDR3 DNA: TGTGCCAGCAGCGTTAGGAGTACGACAGATACGCAGTATTTT.

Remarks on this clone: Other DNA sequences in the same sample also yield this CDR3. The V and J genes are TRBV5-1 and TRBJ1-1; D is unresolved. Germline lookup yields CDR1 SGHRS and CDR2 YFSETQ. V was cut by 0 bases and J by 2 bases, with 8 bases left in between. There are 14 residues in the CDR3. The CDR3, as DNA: TGCGCCAGCAGCTTGGGCGGTCAAAACACTGAAGCTTTCTTT. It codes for CASSLGGQNTEAFF.

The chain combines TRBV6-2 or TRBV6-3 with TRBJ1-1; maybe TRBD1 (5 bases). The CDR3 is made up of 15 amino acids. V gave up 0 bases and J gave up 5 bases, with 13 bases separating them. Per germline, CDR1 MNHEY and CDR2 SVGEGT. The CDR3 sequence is CASSYSRGGGTEAFF. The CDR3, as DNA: TGTGCCAGCAGTTACTCAAGGGGCGGGGGAACTGAAGCTTTCTTT.

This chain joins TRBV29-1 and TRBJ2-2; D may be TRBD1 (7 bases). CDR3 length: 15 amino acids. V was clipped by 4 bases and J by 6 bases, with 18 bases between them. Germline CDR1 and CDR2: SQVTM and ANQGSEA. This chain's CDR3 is CSVGRGLGAPGELFF. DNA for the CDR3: TGCAGCGTTGGGAGGGGGCTCGGAGCGCCCGGGGAGCTGTTTTTT.

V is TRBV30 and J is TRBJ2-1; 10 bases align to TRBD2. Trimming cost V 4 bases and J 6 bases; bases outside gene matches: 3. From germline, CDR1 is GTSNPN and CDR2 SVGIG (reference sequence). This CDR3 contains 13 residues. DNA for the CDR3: TGTGCCTGGAATAGCGGGGGGCGCAATGAGCAGTTCTTC. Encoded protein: CAWNSGGRNEQFF.

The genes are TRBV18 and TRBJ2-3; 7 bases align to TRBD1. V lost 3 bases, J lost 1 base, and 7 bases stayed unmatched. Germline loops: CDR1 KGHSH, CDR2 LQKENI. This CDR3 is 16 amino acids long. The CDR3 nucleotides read TGTGCCAGCTCACCTTCAAGGGGGCGCCGCACAGATACGCAGTATTTT. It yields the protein CASSPSRGRRTDTQYF.